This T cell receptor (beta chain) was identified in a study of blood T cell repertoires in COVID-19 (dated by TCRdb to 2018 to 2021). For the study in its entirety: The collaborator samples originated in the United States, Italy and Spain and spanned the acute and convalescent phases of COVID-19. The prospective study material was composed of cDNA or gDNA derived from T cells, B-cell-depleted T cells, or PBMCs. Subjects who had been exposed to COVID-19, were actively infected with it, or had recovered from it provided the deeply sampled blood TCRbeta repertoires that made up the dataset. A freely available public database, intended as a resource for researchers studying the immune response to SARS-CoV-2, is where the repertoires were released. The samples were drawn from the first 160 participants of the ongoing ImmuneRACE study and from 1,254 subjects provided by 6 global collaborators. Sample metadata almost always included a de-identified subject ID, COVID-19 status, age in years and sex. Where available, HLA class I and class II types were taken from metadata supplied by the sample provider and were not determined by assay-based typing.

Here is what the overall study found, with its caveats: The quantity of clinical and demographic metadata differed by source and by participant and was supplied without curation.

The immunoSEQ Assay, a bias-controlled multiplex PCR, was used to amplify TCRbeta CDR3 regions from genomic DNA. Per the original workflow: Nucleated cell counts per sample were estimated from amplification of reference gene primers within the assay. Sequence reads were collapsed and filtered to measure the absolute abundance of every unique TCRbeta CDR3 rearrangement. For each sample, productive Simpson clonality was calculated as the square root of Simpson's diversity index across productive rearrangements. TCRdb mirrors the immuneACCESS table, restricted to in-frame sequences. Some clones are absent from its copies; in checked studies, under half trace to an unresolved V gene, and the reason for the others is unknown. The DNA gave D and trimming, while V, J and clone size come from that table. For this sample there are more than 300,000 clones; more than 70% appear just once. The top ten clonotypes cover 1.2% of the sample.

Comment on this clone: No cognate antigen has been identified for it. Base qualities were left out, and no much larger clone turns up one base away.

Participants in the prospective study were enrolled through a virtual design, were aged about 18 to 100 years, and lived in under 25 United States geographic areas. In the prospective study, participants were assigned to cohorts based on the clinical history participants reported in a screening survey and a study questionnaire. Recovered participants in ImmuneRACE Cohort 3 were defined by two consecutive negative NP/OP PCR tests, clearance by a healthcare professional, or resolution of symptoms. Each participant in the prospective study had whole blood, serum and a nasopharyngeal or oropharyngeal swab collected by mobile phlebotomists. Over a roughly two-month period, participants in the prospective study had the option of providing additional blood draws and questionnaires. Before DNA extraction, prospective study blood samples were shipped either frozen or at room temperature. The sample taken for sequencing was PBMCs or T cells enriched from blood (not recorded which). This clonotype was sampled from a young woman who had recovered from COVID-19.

The sequenced DNA is TGTGCCAGCAGCCAAGTGGGGCTAGCGGGGGGGCCGACCGTAACAGATACGCAGTATTTT. The translation is CASSQVGLAGGPTVTDTQYF. This chain joins TRBV4-2 to TRBJ2-3, with 12 junctional bases fitting TRBD2. V is pruned by 1 base and J by 3 bases, leaving 14 bases of the junction without a gene match. CDR1 and CDR2 (LGHNA, YNFKEQ) derive from the germline V gene. The cysteine opens and the phenylalanine closes a CDR3 of 20 amino acids. This entry keeps only the CDR3 DNA: 60 bases, framed from base 1.